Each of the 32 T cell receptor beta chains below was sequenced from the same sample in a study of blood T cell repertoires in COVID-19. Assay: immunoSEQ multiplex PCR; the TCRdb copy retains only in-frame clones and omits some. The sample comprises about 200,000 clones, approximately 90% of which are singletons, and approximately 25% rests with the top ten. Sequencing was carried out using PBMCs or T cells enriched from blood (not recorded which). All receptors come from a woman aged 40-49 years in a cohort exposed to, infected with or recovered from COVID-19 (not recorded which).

CDR3 sequence reads: CASSKQGLNSPLHF. CDR3 sequence (DNA): TGTGCCAGCAGTAAACAGGGTTTGAATTCACCCCTCCACTTT. The V gene is TRBV27, the J gene TRBJ1-6; D perhaps matches TRBD1 (6 bases). The germline V gene encodes CDR1 MNHEY and CDR2 SMNVEV (reference sequence). The CDR3 runs 14 residues. V lost 5 bases and J lost 7, with 12 bases in between.

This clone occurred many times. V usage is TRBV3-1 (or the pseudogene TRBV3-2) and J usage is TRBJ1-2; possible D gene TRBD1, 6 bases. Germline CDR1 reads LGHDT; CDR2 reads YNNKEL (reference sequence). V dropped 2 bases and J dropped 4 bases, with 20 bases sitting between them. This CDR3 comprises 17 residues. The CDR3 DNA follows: TGTGCCAGCAGCCAATGGAACATCGGGGAAGGGGGCTATGGCTACACCTTC. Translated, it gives CASSQWNIGEGGYGYTF.

Written as DNA, the CDR3 is TGTGCCAGCAGCTCTAACCGTGGGCAGCCCAATGAAAAACTGTTTTTT. It translates to CASSSNRGQPNEKLFF. The chain is built from TRBV11-2 and TRBJ1-4; D is unresolved. Germline V gene sequence: CDR1 SGHAT, CDR2 FQNNGV. V was shortened by 4 bases and J by 5 bases, with 17 bases between the two germline ends. CDR3 length equals 16 residues.

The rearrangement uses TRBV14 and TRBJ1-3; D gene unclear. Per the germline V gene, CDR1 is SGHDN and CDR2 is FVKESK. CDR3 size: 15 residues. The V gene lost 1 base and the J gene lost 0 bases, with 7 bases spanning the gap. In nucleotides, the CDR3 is TGTGCCAGCAGCCAAGTCCCCAGCTCTGGAAACACCATATATTTT. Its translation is CASSQVPSSGNTIYF.

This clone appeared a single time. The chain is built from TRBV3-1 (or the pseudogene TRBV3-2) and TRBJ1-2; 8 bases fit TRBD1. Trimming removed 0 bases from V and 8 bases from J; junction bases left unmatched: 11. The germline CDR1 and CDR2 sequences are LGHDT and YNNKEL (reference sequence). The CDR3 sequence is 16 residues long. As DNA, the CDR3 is TGTGCCAGCAGCCAAGATCGGACAGGGAGTTTAAAGGGCTACACCTTC. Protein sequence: CASSQDRTGSLKGYTF.

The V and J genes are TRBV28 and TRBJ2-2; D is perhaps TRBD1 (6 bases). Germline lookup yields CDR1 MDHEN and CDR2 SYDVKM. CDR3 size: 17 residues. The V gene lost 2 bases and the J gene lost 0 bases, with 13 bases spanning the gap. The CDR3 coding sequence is TGTGCCAGCAGTTTAACGGCCCAGGGGCCGAACACCGGGGAGCTGTTTTTT. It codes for CASSLTAQGPNTGELFF.

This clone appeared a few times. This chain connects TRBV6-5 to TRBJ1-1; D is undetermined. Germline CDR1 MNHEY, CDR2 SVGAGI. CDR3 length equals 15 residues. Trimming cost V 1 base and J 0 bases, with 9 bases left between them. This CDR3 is CASSYLEALNTEAFF. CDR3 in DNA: TGTGCCAGCAGTTACTTGGAGGCTTTGAACACTGAAGCTTTCTTT.

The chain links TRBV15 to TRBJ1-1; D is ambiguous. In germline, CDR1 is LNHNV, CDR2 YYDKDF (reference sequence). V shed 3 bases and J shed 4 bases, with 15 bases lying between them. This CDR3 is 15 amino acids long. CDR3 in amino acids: CATSRDVVAGTEAFF. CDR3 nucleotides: TGTGCCACCAGCAGGGATGTGGTTGCGGGCACTGAAGCTTTCTTT.

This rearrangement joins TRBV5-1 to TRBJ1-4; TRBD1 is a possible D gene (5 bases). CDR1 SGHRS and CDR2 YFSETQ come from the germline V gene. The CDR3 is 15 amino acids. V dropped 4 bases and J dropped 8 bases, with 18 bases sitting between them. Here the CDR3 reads CASSPDVRVGEKLFF. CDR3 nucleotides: TGCGCCAGCAGCCCGGATGTCAGGGTAGGAGAAAAACTGTTTTTT. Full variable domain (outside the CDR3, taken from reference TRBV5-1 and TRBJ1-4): KAGVTQTPRYLIKTRGQQVTLSCSPISGHRSVSWYQQTPGQGLQFLFEYFSETQRNKGNFPGRFSGRQFSNSRSEMNVSTLELGDSALYLCASSPDVRVGEKLFFGSGTQLSVL.

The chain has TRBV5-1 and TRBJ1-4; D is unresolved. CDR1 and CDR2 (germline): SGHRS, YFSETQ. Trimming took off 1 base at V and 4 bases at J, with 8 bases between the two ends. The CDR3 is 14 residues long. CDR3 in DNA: TGCGCCAGCAGCTTGCTGAGCTTTAATGAAAAACTGTTTTTT. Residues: CASSLLSFNEKLFF. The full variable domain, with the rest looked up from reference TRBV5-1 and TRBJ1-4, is KAGVTQTPRYLIKTRGQQVTLSCSPISGHRSVSWYQQTPGQGLQFLFEYFSETQRNKGNFPGRFSGRQFSNSRSEMNVSTLELGDSALYLCASSLLSFNEKLFFGSGTQLSVL.

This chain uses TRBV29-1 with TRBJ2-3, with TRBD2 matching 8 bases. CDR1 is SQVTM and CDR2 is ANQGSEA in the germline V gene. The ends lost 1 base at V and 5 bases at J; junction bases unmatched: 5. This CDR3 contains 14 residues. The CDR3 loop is CSVEGAGDRDTQYF. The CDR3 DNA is TGCAGCGTTGAAGGAGCGGGAGATCGAGATACGCAGTATTTT.

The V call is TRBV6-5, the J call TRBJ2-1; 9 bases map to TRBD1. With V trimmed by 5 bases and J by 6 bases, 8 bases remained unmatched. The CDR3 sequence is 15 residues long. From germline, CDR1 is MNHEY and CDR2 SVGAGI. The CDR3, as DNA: TGTGCCAGCAGTCCCCCGGGACAGGGCCCCAATGAGCAGTTCTTC. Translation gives CASSPPGQGPNEQFF.

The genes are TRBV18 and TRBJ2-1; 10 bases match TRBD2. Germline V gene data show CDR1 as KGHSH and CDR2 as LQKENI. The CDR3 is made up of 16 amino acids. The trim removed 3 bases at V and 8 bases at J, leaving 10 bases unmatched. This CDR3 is CASSPTPSGRMDEQFF. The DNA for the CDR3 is TGTGCCAGCTCACCCACCCCTAGCGGGAGAATGGATGAGCAGTTCTTC.

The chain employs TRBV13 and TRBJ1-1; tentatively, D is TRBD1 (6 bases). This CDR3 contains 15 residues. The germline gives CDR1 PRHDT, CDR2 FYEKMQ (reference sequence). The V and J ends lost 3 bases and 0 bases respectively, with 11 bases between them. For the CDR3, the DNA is TGTGCCAGCAGCTTTAACAGGGACCTGAACACTGAAGCTTTCTTT. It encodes CASSFNRDLNTEAFF.

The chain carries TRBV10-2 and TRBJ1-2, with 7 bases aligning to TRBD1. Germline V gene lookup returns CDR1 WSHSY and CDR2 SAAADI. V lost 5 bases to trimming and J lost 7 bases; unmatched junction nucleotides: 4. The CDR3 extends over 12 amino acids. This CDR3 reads CASSQGEVGYTF. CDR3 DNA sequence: TGCGCCAGCAGTCAGGGGGAGGTTGGCTACACCTTC.

In DNA, the CDR3 is TGTGCCACCAGCAGGCCCCTGGGACAGGCCTGGGGGGAGCAGTTCTTC. This encodes CATSRPLGQAWGEQFF. The rearrangement uses TRBV15 and TRBJ2-1; TRBD1 aligns across 8 bases. V dropped 3 bases and J dropped 10; count of bases not matched to a gene: 14. The V gene's germline CDR1 is LNHNV and CDR2 YYDKDF (reference sequence). The CDR3 runs 16 residues.

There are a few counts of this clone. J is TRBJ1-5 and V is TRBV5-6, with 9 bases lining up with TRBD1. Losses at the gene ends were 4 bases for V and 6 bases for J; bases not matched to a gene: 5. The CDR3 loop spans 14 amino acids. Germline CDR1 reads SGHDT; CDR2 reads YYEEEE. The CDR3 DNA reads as TGTGCCAGCAGCATGGGACAGGGTGGTCAGCCCCAGCATTTT. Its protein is CASSMGQGGQPQHF.

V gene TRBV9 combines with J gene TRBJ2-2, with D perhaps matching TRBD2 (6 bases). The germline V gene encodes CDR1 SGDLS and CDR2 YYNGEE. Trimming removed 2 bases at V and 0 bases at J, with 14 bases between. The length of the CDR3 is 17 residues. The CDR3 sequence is CASSVGTLYANTGELFF. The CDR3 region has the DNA TGTGCCAGCAGCGTCGGGACTCTTTACGCGAACACCGGGGAGCTGTTTTTT.

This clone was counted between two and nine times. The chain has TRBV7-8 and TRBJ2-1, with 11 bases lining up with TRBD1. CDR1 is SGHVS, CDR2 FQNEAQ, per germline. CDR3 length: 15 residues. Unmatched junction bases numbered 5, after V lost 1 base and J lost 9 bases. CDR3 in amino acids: CASSLGGQGDFEQFF. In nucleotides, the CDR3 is TGTGCCAGCAGCTTAGGGGGACAGGGGGATTTTGAGCAGTTCTTC.

Here the CDR3 DNA reads TGTGCCAGCAGTGCACAGGGGGGGGGTGAAGCTTTCTTT. Encoded protein: CASSAQGGGEAFF. The chain employs TRBV27 and TRBJ1-1, with 8 positions matching TRBD1. The CDR3 is 13 amino acids. CDR1 and CDR2 (germline): MNHEY, SMNVEV (reference sequence). J was trimmed by 7 bases and V by 5 bases; bases with no gene match: 6.

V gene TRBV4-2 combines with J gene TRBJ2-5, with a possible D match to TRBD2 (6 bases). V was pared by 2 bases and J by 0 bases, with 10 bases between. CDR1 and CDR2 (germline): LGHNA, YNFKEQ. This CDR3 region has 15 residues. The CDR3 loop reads CASSQFGGNQETQYF. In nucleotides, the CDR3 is TGTGCCAGCAGCCAATTCGGCGGGAACCAAGAGACCCAGTACTTC.

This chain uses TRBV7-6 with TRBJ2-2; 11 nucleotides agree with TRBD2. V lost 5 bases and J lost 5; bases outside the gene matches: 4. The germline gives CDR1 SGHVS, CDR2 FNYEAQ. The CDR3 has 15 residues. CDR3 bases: TGTGCCAGCAGCCATCTAGCGGGAGGAACCGGGGAGCTGTTTTTT. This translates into CASSHLAGGTGELFF.

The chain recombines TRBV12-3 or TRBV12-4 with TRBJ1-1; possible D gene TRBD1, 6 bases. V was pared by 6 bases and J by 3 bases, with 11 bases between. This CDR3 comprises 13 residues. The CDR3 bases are TGTGCCAGCAGAAGAGAGGGGGACACTGAAGCTTTCTTT. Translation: CASRREGDTEAFF.

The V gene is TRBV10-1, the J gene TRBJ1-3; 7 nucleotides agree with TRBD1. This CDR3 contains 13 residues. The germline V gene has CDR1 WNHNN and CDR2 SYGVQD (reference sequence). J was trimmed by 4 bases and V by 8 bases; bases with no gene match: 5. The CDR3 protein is CASGPDRGNTIYF. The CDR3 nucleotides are TGCGCCAGCGGACCGGACAGGGGAAACACCATATATTTT.

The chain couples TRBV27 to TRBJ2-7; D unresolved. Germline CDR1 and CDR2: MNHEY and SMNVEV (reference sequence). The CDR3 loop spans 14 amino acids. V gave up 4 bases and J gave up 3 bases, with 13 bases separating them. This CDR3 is CASSYRGKGYEQYF. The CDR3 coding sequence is TGTGCCAGCAGTTACCGAGGCAAAGGCTACGAGCAGTACTTC.

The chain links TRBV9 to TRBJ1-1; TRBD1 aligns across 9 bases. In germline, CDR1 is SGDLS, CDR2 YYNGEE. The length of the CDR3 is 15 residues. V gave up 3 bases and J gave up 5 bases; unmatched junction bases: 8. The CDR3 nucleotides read TGTGCCAGCAGCGCCCCAGGGACAGGGAGGACTGAAGCTTTCTTT. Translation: CASSAPGTGRTEAFF.

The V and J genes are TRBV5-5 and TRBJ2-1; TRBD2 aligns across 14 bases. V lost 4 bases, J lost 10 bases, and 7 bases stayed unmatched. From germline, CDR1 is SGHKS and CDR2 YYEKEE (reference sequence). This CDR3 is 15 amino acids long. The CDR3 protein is CASSMTSGRAFEQFF. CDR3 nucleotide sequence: TGTGCCAGCAGCATGACTAGCGGGAGGGCTTTCGAGCAGTTCTTC.

As DNA, the CDR3 is TGTGCCAGCAGCTTGGGACAGGGTAGCAACGTCCTGACTTTC. Its protein is CASSLGQGSNVLTF. The V and J genes are TRBV5-4 and TRBJ2-6; TRBD1 matches 7 bases. The germline V gene has CDR1 SGHNT and CDR2 YYREEE (reference sequence). The CDR3 loop spans 14 amino acids. V trimming: 0 bases; J trimming: 9 bases; junction bases outside the gene matches: 3.

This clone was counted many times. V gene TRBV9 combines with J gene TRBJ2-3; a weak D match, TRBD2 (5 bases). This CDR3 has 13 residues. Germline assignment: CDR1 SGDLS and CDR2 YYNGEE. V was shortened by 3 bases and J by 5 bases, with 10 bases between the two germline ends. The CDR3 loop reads CASSGSRGDTQYF. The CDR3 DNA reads TGTGCCAGCAGCGGGTCCCGGGGAGATACGCAGTATTTT.

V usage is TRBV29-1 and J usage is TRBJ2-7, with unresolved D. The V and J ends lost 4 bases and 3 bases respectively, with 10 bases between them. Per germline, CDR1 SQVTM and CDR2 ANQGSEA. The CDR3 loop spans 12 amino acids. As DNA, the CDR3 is TGCAGCGTTGGTGAGACTGACTACGAGCAGTACTTC. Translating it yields CSVGETDYEQYF.

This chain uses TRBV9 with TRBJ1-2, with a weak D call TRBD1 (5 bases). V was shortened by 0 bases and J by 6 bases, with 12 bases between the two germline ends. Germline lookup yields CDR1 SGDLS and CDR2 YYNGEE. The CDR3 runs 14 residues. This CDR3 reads CASSVGQRIDGYTF. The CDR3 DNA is TGTGCCAGCAGCGTAGGACAGAGGATCGATGGCTACACCTTC.

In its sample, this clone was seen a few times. The CDR3: CASSQDPGPFTSTDTQYF. The DNA of the CDR3 is TGTGCCAGCAGCCAAGATCCTGGGCCGTTCACTAGCACAGATACGCAGTATTTT. The J gene is TRBJ2-3, the V gene TRBV14; D is unresolved. With 0 bases removed from V and 0 bases from J, the gap between germline ends came to 16 bases. This CDR3 has 18 amino acids. Germline-derived CDR1 and CDR2 are SGHDN and FVKESK.